One sample yielded the 21 T cell receptor beta chains listed below, sequenced in a study of technical replicates of blood from several donors. Profiling relied on immunoSEQ multiplex PCR, and the TCRdb table lists in-frame clones only, not all of them. This table has over 65,000 clones, nearly 98% appearing once. The source material was T cells isolated from PBMCs. These receptors came from a human donor in good health.

The chain carries TRBV6-5 and TRBJ1-2, with 9 bases identical to TRBD1. CDR1 is MNHEY and CDR2 is SVGAGI in the germline V gene. V trimming: 6 bases; J trimming: 2 bases; junction bases outside the gene matches: 7. The CDR3 contains 15 residues. CDR3 protein: CASRAGQGGNYGYTF. The CDR3 DNA follows: TGTGCCAGCAGGGCGGGACAGGGTGGAAACTATGGCTACACCTTC.

This chain joins TRBV7-9 and TRBJ1-5; 7 positions agree with TRBD1. The trim removed 1 base at V and 5 bases at J, leaving 5 bases unmatched. Germline loops: CDR1 SEHNR, CDR2 FQNEAQ (reference sequence). This CDR3 is built from 15 residues. This CDR3 is CASSLETQGDQPQHF. The CDR3 region has the DNA TGTGCCAGCAGCTTAGAGACCCAGGGGGATCAGCCCCAGCATTTT.

The chain couples TRBV19 to TRBJ2-2; D unclear. The V end lost 5 bases, the J end lost 3 bases, and 7 bases lay between the germline ends. Germline V gene sequence: CDR1 LNHDA, CDR2 SQIVND (reference sequence). The CDR3 runs to 13 residues. The CDR3 DNA sequence: TGTGCCAGTAGTTTCCAGGACACCGGGGAGCTGTTTTTT. Residues: CASSFQDTGELFF.

The table lists this clone with a count of one. V is TRBV5-1 and J is TRBJ1-2; the match to TRBD1 covers 7 bases. The V segment lost 0 bases and the J segment 6 bases; nucleotides outside the gene matches: 8. The CDR3 extends over 15 amino acids. Germline CDR1 SGHRS, CDR2 YFSETQ. For the CDR3, the DNA is TGCGCCAGCAGCTTGGTAACAGGGGCCGGGGATGGCTACACCTTC. It translates to CASSLVTGAGDGYTF.

The chain is built from TRBV5-1 and TRBJ2-7, with D perhaps TRBD2 (6 bases). The germline V gene has CDR1 SGHRS and CDR2 YFSETQ. This CDR3 comprises 15 residues. V shed 0 bases and J shed 4 bases, with 14 bases lying between them. CDR3 bases: TGCGCCAGCAGCTTGGCCCTGCGGGAACCGTACGAGCAGTACTTC. Translating it yields CASSLALREPYEQYF. The full variable domain, in which reference TRBV5-1 and TRBJ2-7 provide the parts outside the CDR3, is KAGVTQTPRYLIKTRGQQVTLSCSPISGHRSVSWYQQTPGQGLQFLFEYFSETQRNKGNFPGRFSGRQFSNSRSEMNVSTLELGDSALYLCASSLALREPYEQYFGPGTRLTVT.

The CDR3 here is CASSPTGRNYGYTF. The DNA of the CDR3 is TGTGCCAGCAGCCCGACAGGGAGAAACTATGGCTACACCTTC. The chain has TRBV5-4 and TRBJ1-2, with 7 bases identical to TRBD1. The CDR3 spans 14 residues. The V segment lost 4 bases and the J segment 2 bases; nucleotides outside the gene matches: 5. The germline CDR1 and CDR2 sequences are SGHNT and YYREEE (reference sequence).

The DNA for the CDR3 is TGTGCCAGCAGCCCCGGGACAGGGGGCCATGGCTACACCTTC. This sequence encodes CASSPGTGGHGYTF. The J gene is TRBJ1-2, the V gene TRBV28; 12 bases match TRBD1. The CDR3 has 14 amino acids. Germline V gene data show CDR1 as MDHEN and CDR2 as SYDVKM. The J segment lost 6 bases and the V segment lost 6 bases, leaving 5 bases of the junction unmatched.

The chain's CDR3 is CASSLETVANYGYTF. The CDR3 nucleotides are TGTGCCAGCAGCTTAGAGACTGTTGCTAACTATGGCTACACCTTC. The chain recombines TRBV11-2 with TRBJ1-2; D unclear. Germline loops: CDR1 SGHAT, CDR2 FQNNGV. V lost 0 bases and J lost 0, with 8 bases in between. The CDR3 loop spans 15 amino acids.

This chain joins TRBV4-2 and TRBJ2-4; 10 nucleotides match TRBD2. Germline lookup yields CDR1 LGHNA and CDR2 YNFKEQ. The V and J ends lost 5 bases and 0 bases, in that order; junction bases with no gene match: 10. The CDR3 contains 18 residues. The CDR3 protein is CASSAGTSDTIAKNIQYF. The CDR3 nucleotides read TGTGCCAGCAGCGCGGGGACTAGCGATACAATAGCCAAAAACATTCAGTACTTC.

The chain combines TRBV4-2 with TRBJ1-2; the match to TRBD1 covers 8 bases. V lost 1 base and J lost 8; bases outside the gene matches: 3. CDR1 and CDR2 from the germline V gene are LGHNA and YNFKEQ. The CDR3 has 13 amino acids. The CDR3 DNA sequence: TGTGCCAGCAGCCAAGTCCGGGACAGGGGCTACACCTTC. Amino acids: CASSQVRDRGYTF.

The gene calls are TRBV7-6 and TRBJ2-1; 10 nucleotides align to TRBD2. From germline, CDR1 is SGHVS and CDR2 FNYEAQ. Unmatched junction bases numbered 8, after V lost 4 bases and J lost 5 bases. The CDR3 has 16 residues. The CDR3 coding sequence is TGTGCCAGCAGCTCTTTTGCTAGCGGGAGCCACAATGAGCAGTTCTTC. Translation gives CASSSFASGSHNEQFF.

This sequence joins TRBV6-5 and TRBJ2-7, with a possible D match to TRBD1 (5 bases). The V end lost 2 bases, the J end lost 6 bases, and 5 bases lay between the germline ends. CDR1 MNHEY and CDR2 SVGAGI come from the germline V gene. The length of the CDR3 is 11 residues. CDR3 DNA sequence: TGTGCCAGCAGTTACAGGGGCGAGCAGTACTTC. It yields the protein CASSYRGEQYF.

J is TRBJ1-5 and V is TRBV28; 7 bases fit TRBD1. Germline V gene sequence: CDR1 MDHEN, CDR2 SYDVKM. J gave up 7 bases and V 6 bases, and 3 bases lay outside the gene matches. This CDR3 contains 12 residues. The chain's CDR3 is CASRGQAQPQHF. The CDR3 DNA follows: TGTGCCAGCAGAGGACAGGCGCAGCCCCAGCATTTT.

The gene calls are TRBV18 and TRBJ1-2; 8 bases agree with TRBD1. The CDR3 totals 18 residues. Per the germline V gene, CDR1 is KGHSH and CDR2 is LQKENI. V trimming: 0 bases; J trimming: 5 bases; junction bases outside the gene matches: 14. The CDR3 coding sequence is TGTGCCAGCTCACCACCCGGGTGGACAGGGCGCGGTGGGTATGGCTACACCTTC. Translation gives CASSPPGWTGRGGYGYTF. Variable domain in full (rest from reference TRBV18 and TRBJ1-2): NAGVMQNPRHLVRRRGQEARLRCSPMKGHSHVYWYRQLPEEGLKFMVYLQKENIIDESGMPKERFSAEFPKEGPSILRIQQVVRGDSAAYFCASSPPGWTGRGGYGYTFGSGTRLTVV.

V is TRBV2 and J is TRBJ1-2, with D possibly TRBD1 on 6 matching bases. CDR3 size: 15 residues. Trimming cost V 6 bases and J 2 bases, with 16 bases left between them. CDR1 is SNHLY and CDR2 is FYNNEI in the germline V gene. The CDR3 DNA follows: TGTGCCAGCAGCCTATCCCGGGACACCAACTATGGCTACACCTTC. It codes for CASSLSRDTNYGYTF.

The sample holds one count of this clone. This chain uses TRBV7-2 with TRBJ2-2; a weak D match, TRBD2 (6 bases). The CDR3 is 14 residues long. V was pared by 4 bases and J by 7 bases, with 13 bases between. Germline V CDR1 and CDR2: SGHTA, FQGNSA. CDR3 nucleotides: TGTGCCAGCAGCTCTTATCTAGCGATCGGGGAGCTGTTTTTT. Translated, it gives CASSSYLAIGELFF.

The chain recombines TRBV6-4 with TRBJ2-1; 10 nucleotides line up with TRBD2. The germline CDR1 and CDR2 sequences are MRHNA and SNTAGT. V lost 7 bases, J lost 11 bases, and 17 bases stayed unmatched. The CDR3 runs 16 residues. The CDR3 region is CASNRRRSGRAMKQFF. CDR3 DNA: TGTGCCAGCAACCGACGTCGGAGCGGGAGGGCGATGAAGCAGTTCTTC.

The chain joins TRBV11-1 to TRBJ2-1, with a possible D match to TRBD2 (6 bases). The CDR3 extends over 12 amino acids. Germline V gives CDR1 SGHAT, CDR2 FQDESV (reference sequence). Trimming stripped 5 bases from V and 7 bases from J, with 9 bases between. The CDR3 sequence: CASSPLANEQFF. The DNA of the CDR3 is TGTGCCAGCAGCCCTCTAGCGAATGAGCAGTTCTTC.

V usage is TRBV5-1 and J usage is TRBJ2-7; TRBD2 matches at 13 bases. Germline V lookup: CDR1 SGHRS, CDR2 YFSETQ. With 3 bases clipped from V and 6 bases from J, the junction kept 6 bases outside the gene matches. This CDR3 comprises 15 residues. The CDR3 spells CASSSGLAGLSEQYF. CDR3 nucleotides: TGCGCCAGCAGCTCGGGACTAGCGGGACTTTCCGAGCAGTACTTC.

V gene TRBV5-8 combines with J gene TRBJ1-1; 8 nucleotides match TRBD1. Trimming took 1 base from V and 4 from J; bases not matched to a gene: 3. This CDR3 contains 14 residues. Germline CDR1 reads SGHTS; CDR2 reads YDEGEE. The CDR3 bases are TGTGCCAGCAGCTTGTTACAGGGGGGCACTGAAGCTTTCTTT. As protein: CASSLLQGGTEAFF. The full variable domain, in which reference TRBV5-8 and TRBJ1-1 provide the parts outside the CDR3, is EAGVTQSPTHLIKTRGQQATLRCSPISGHTSVYWYQQALGLGLQFLLWYDEGEERNRGNFPPRFSGRQFPNYSSELNVNALELEDSALYLCASSLLQGGTEAFFGQGTRLTVV.

The V gene is TRBV25-1, the J gene TRBJ1-2; D may be TRBD1 (6 bases). The CDR3 loop spans 12 amino acids. CDR1 MGHDK and CDR2 SYGVNS come from the germline V gene. V gave up 6 bases and J gave up 14 bases, with 19 bases separating them. The CDR3 reads CASSGSSLDRTF. CDR3 nucleotides: TGTGCCAGCAGCGGAAGCTCCCTTGACAGGACCTTC.